A selection of T cell receptor beta chains follows, all from one sample in a study of blood T cell repertoires in COVID-19. Clones were read by immunoSEQ multiplex PCR, and TCRdb kept only the in-frame ones, dropping some. This sample has tens of thousands of clones, with approximately 88% found just once. The sequenced sample consisted of peripheral blood. The receptors come from a man between 50 and 59 years old with acute or convalescent COVID-19. Both conserved end residues are part of each CDR3. Some rows mark clone size as missing; the rest say once, few, many or name a class of expanded clone.

CDR3aa	abundance	j_gene	v_gene
CASSLRIMRTDRNSYGYTF	.	TRBJ1-2	TRBV11-2
CASSRTSGRSSYNEQFF	.	TRBJ2-1	TRBV5-4
CASSVVGHSTDTQYF	.	TRBJ2-3	TRBV9
CASSRLAGGRGETQYF	.	TRBJ2-5	TRBV5-4
CASRSGRTYNEQFF	.	TRBJ2-1	TRBV6-5
CASTLNAQGAGSPLHF	.	TRBJ1-6	TRBV2
CASSLDPEGYGYTF	.	TRBJ1-2	TRBV5-5
CASRYGQASSYNSPLHF	.	TRBJ1-6	TRBV11-2
CASSLWTSGSRYEQYF	.	TRBJ2-7	TRBV19
CASSSTVANSPLHF	.	TRBJ1-6	TRBV7-9
CASFHGQGANTEAFF	.	TRBJ1-1	TRBV19
CSARADSGAFF	.	TRBJ1-1	TRBV20-1
CASSLGPGTYEQYF	.	TRBJ2-7	TRBV11-3
CASSLDWAGGPLEQYF	.	TRBJ2-7	TRBV11-3
CAIRSGASTDTQYF	.	TRBJ2-3	TRBV10-3
CASTLGRYNEQFF	.	TRBJ2-1	TRBV5-6
CASSSTGGEYQPQHF	.	TRBJ1-5	TRBV5-6
CASSVVQGRSGEQFF	.	TRBJ2-1	TRBV9
CASSFGTGVYEQYF	.	TRBJ2-7	TRBV27
CASSLVGQGADTQYF	.	TRBJ2-3	TRBV5-1
CASTGEARGTEAFF	.	TRBJ1-1	TRBV6-5
CASSLSQGGGNEQFF	.	TRBJ2-1	TRBV11-2
CATSRGGAGAYNEQFF	.	TRBJ2-1	TRBV15
CASNKYSGERSYF	.	TRBJ2-3	TRBV7-9
CASSLTGGRYEQYF	.	TRBJ2-7	TRBV28
CASSDWSSASIQYF	once	TRBJ2-4	TRBV10-1
CASSSGTHYGYTF	.	TRBJ1-2	TRBV28
CASSPGTGINEQFF	few	TRBJ2-1	TRBV2
CASSPAGAGELFF	.	TRBJ2-2	TRBV18
CASSLTGLGAGNTEAFF	few	TRBJ1-1	TRBV7-3
CASSQFSEGNTEAFF	.	TRBJ1-1	TRBV5-1
CASSPSGAWGNQPQHF	.	TRBJ1-5	TRBV5-5
CASSPRGTNTDTQYF	.	TRBJ2-3	TRBV9
CASSLGYQETQYF	.	TRBJ2-5	TRBV13
CASSQPQGNYGYTF	.	TRBJ1-2	TRBV4-1
CSSAVQVQETQYF	.	TRBJ2-5	TRBV29-1
CASSLPGRNEQFF	.	TRBJ2-1	TRBV5-4
CATSDPAGTGVTDTQYF	.	TRBJ2-3	TRBV24-1
CASSLDGQGEAFF	.	TRBJ1-1	TRBV9
CASSRVTGPRPPYEQYF	once	TRBJ2-7	TRBV11-2
CASRPTGAETQYF	.	TRBJ2-5	TRBV6-6
CASTFLSGTHGGTEAFF	once	TRBJ1-1	TRBV7-8
CASSVASGVMNTGELFF	once	TRBJ2-2	TRBV9
CASKGLGGTGPQYF	.	TRBJ2-5	TRBV27
CASSQDGRALNEQFF	.	TRBJ2-1	TRBV3-1/TRBV3-2
CASGEGATEAFF	.	TRBJ1-1	TRBV12-5
CASSQDRVFRQGRVYGYTF	.	TRBJ1-2	TRBV4-1
CASSQGGGSYEQYF	.	TRBJ2-7	TRBV4-2
CASIYPPGGVGYTF	.	TRBJ1-2	TRBV7-3
CASSVEPGRASPLHF	.	TRBJ1-6	TRBV9
CASSIDRGRLEKLFF	.	TRBJ1-4	TRBV28
CASSQQGLQETQYF	.	TRBJ2-5	TRBV7-9
CASSSWGGSSYNEQFF	.	TRBJ2-1	TRBV11-1